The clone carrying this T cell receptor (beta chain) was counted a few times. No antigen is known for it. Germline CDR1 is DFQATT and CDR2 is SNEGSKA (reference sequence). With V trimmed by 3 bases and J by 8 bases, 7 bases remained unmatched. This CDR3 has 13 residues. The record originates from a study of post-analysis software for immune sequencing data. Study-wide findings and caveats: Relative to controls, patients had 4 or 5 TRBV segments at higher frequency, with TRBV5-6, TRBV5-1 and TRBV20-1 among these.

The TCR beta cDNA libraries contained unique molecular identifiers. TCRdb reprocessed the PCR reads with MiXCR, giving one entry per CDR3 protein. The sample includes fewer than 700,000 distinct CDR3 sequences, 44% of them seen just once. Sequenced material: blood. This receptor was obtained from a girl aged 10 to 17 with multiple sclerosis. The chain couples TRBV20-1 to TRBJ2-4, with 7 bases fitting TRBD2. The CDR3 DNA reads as TGCAGTGCTAGTCTGGGAGGGCATTACATTCAGTACTTC. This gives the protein CSASLGGHYIQYF.